The rows below give T cell receptor beta chains drawn from one sample of a study of blood T cell repertoires in COVID-19. Assay used: immunoSEQ multiplex PCR; TCRdb lists only in-frame clones, some missing. The sample lists 150,000 to 200,000 clones, 65% to 90% seen once, with about 8.2% in the top ten. Specimen: peripheral blood. The receptors come from a man aged 55-75 years with acute or convalescent COVID-19. CDR3s include the opening cysteine and the closing phenylalanine or tryptophan. Fields, in order: V gene, CDR3 protein.

>TRBV2
CASCGQGPNYGYTF
>TRBV30
CAWEQGGTIYF
>TRBV27
CASSLKGLVPYEQYF
>TRBV21-1
CASSIGGVNQPQHF
>TRBV19
CASSIMDNEQYF
>TRBV11-2
CASSPPDRVDSPLHF
>TRBV19
CASSPRPRVTGELFF
>TRBV5-4
CASSRDRPNEKLFF
>TRBV2
CASSELRQGLGYGYTF
>TRBV29-1
CSTDRLSSYEQYF
>TRBV6-5
CASIQGPVKRGYTF
>TRBV14
CASSPGQQAFF
>TRBV5-1
CASTEQGRETQYF
>TRBV28
CASSLPGTRSDTQYF
>TRBV2
CASSDRADTQYF
>TRBV15
CATSRDPGVRGREDSNQPQHF
>TRBV5-1
CASSLARMGGQETQYF
>TRBV19
CASSIDLGRIQPQHF
>TRBV28
CAIAHRVGNQPQHF
>TRBV28
CASSLIGTSGYEQYF
>TRBV3-1/TRBV3-2
CASSPKPGQGASGELFF
>TRBV7-3
CASRLNPGQPNTEAFF
>TRBV15
CATSRGGTFGRNQPQHF
>TRBV5-4
CASSLDSNQPQHF
>TRBV28
CASRPSGGLNTEAFF
>TRBV5-4
CASSDGPGTVAYEQYF
>TRBV7-2
CASTSPDSSGRRTDTQYF
>TRBV7-8
CASSSTSGRGETQYF
>TRBV9
CASSVDRRGPGELFF
>TRBV2
CASSESGTGSVDAFF
>TRBV2
CASSETTRGMETQYF
>TRBV5-1
CASSSSGGAGAYEQYF
>TRBV27
CASSPRRDRHEKLFF
>TRBV7-8
CASSLARGWGSQHF
>TRBV27
CASSLRLRDGAIEAFF
>TRBV2
CASSGSGNYNEQFF
>TRBV4-1
CASSHPPSQGNQPQHF
>TRBV19
CASSMAGEGTEAFF
>TRBV5-8
CASSSLPRDSNGYTF
>TRBV7-2
CASSLEPGYQPQHF
>TRBV28
CASSLYSGSTYNEQFF
>TRBV28
CASSFEGGGYTF
>TRBV19
CASSIRGPGANVLTF
>TRBV5-1
CASSHTTDTQYF
>TRBV6-6
CASSPRLGILREGYNEQFF